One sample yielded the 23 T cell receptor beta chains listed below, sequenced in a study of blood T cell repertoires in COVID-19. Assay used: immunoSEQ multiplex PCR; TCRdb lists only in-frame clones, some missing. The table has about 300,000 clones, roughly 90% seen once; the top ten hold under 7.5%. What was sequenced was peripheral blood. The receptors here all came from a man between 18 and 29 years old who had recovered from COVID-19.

The CDR3 region has the DNA TGTGCCAGCAGTCCCGCGACCACGACAGGAAACACCATATATTTT. Translated: CASSPATTTGNTIYF. The chain employs TRBV28 and TRBJ1-3; D not resolved. Trimming stripped 5 bases from V and 4 bases from J, with 15 bases between. In germline, CDR1 is MDHEN, CDR2 SYDVKM. This CDR3 spans 15 amino acids. Full variable domain (missing parts from reference TRBV28 and TRBJ1-3): DVKVTQSSRYLVKRTGEKVFLECVQDMDHENMFWYRQDPGLGLRLIYFSYDVKMKEKGDIPEGYSVSREKKERFSLILESASTNQTSMYLCASSPATTTGNTIYFGEGSWLTVV.

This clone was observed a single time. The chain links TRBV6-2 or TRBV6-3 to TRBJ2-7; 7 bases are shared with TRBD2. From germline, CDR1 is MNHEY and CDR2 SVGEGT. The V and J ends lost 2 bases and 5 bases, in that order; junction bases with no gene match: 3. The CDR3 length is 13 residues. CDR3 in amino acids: CASSYGGGNEQYF. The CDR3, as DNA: TGTGCCAGCAGTTACGGGGGGGGGAACGAGCAGTACTTC.

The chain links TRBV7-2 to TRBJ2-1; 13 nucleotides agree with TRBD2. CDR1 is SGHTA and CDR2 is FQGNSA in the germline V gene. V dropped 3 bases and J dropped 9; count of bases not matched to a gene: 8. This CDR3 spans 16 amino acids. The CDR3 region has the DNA TGTGCCAGCAGCTTTACTAGCGGGAGGGCCCAGGTTGAGCAGTTCTTC. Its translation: CASSFTSGRAQVEQFF.

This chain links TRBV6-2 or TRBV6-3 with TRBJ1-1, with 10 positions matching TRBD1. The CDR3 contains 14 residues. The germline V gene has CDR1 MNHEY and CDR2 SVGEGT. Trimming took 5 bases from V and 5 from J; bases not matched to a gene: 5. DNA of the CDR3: TGTGCCAGCAGTCACCGGACAGGGGGAACTGAAGCTTTCTTT. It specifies CASSHRTGGTEAFF.

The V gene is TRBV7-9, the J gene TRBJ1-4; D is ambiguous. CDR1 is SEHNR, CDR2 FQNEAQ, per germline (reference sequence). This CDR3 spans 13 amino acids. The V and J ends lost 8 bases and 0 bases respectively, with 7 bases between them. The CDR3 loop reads CASWGATNEKLFF. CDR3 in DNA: TGTGCCAGCTGGGGAGCAACTAATGAAAAACTGTTTTTT.

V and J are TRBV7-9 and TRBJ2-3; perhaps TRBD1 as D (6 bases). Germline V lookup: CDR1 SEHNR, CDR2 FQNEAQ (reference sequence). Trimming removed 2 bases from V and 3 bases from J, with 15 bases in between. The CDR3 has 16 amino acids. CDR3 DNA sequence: TGTGCCAGCAGCTTAACTCCGGGACAAGAGACAGATACGCAGTATTTT. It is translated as CASSLTPGQETDTQYF.

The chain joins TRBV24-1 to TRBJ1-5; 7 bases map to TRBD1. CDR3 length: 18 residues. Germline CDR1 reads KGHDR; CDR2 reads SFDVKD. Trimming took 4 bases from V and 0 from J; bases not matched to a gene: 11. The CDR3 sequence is CATSEAYRGEYSNQPQHF. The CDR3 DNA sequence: TGTGCCACCAGTGAAGCTTACAGGGGCGAATATAGCAATCAGCCCCAGCATTTT.

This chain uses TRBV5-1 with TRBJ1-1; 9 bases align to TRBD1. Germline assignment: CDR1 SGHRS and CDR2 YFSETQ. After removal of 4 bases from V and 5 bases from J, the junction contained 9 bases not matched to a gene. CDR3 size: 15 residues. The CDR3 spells CASSQGQGLGTEAFF. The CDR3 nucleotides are TGCGCCAGCAGCCAAGGACAGGGGTTAGGGACTGAAGCTTTCTTT.

CDR3 bases: TGCAGTGCTAGTGGGACAGATTCCTACGAGCAGTACTTC. It codes for CSASGTDSYEQYF. This sequence joins TRBV20-1 and TRBJ2-7, with TRBD1 identical over 7 bases. Germline V CDR1 and CDR2: DFQATT, SNEGSKA (reference sequence). This CDR3 is built from 13 residues. V gave up 3 bases and J gave up 1 base; unmatched junction bases: 3.

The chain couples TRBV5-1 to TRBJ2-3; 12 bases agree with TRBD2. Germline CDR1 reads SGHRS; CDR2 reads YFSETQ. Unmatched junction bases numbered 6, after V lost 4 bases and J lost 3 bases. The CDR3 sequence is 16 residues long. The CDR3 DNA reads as TGCGCCAGCAGCCCCCTAGCGGGAGGGGCGACAGATACGCAGTATTTT. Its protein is CASSPLAGGATDTQYF.

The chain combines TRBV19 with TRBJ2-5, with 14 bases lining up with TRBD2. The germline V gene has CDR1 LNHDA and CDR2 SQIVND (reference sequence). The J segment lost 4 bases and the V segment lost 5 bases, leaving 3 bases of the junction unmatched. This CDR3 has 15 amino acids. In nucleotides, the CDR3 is TGTGCCAGTAGTTCGACTAGCGGGGGGGCAGAGACCCAGTACTTC. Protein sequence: CASSSTSGGAETQYF.

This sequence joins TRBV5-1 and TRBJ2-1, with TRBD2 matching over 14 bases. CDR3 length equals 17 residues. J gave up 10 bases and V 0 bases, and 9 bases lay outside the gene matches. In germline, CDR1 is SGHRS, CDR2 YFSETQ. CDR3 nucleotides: TGCGCCAGCAGCTTGGCCGGACTAGCGGGAGGTGCGTCGGAGCAGTTCTTC. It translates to CASSLAGLAGGASEQFF.

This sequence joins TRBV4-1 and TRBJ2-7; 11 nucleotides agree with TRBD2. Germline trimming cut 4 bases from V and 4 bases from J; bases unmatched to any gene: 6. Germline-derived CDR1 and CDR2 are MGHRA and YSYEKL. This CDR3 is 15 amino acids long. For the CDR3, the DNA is TGCGCCAGCAGCCCTCCGGGACTAGCGGTTTACGAGCAGTACTTC. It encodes CASSPPGLAVYEQYF.

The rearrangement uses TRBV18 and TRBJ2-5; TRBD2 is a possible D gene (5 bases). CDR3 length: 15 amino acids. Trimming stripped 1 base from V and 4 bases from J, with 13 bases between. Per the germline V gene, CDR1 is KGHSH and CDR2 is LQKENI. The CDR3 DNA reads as TGTGCCAGCTCACCACGCCTGGAGGTGGGAGAGACCCAGTACTTC. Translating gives CASSPRLEVGETQYF. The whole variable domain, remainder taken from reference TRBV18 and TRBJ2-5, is NAGVMQNPRHLVRRRGQEARLRCSPMKGHSHVYWYRQLPEEGLKFMVYLQKENIIDESGMPKERFSAEFPKEGPSILRIQQVVRGDSAAYFCASSPRLEVGETQYFGPGTRLLVL.

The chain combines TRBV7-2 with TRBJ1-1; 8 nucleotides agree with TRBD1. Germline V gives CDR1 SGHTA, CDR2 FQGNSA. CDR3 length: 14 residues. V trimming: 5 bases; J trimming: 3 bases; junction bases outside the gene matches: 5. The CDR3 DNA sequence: TGTGCCAGCAGCCCTCAGGGGGCGTACACTGAAGCTTTCTTT. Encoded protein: CASSPQGAYTEAFF.

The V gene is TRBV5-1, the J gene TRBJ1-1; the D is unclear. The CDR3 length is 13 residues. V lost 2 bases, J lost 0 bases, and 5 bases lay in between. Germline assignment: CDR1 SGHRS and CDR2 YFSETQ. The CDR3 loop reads CASSFQLNTEAFF. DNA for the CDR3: TGCGCCAGCAGCTTTCAGTTGAACACTGAAGCTTTCTTT.

This chain's CDR3 is CASSQELVAGGRGEQFF. The CDR3 DNA sequence: TGTGCCAGCAGCCAAGAATTGGTAGCGGGAGGAAGGGGTGAGCAGTTCTTC. The V call is TRBV3-1 (or the pseudogene TRBV3-2), the J call TRBJ2-1; TRBD2 matches 10 bases. CDR3 length: 17 residues. Germline loops: CDR1 LGHDT, CDR2 YNNKEL (reference sequence). With 0 bases clipped from V and 9 bases from J, the junction kept 11 bases outside the gene matches.

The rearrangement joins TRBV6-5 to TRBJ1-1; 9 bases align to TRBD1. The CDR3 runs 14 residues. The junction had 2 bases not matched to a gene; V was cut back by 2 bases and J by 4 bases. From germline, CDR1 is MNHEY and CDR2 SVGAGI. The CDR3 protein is CASSYLGQGTEAFF. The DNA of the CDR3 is TGTGCCAGCAGTTACCTGGGACAGGGCACTGAAGCTTTCTTT.

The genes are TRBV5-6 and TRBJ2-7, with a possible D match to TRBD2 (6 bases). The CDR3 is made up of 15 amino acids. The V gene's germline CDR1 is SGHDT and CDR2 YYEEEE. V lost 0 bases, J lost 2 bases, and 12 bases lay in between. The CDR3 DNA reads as TGTGCCAGCAGCTTGGGGGGGGACCAGCCCTACGAGCAGTACTTC. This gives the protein CASSLGGDQPYEQYF.

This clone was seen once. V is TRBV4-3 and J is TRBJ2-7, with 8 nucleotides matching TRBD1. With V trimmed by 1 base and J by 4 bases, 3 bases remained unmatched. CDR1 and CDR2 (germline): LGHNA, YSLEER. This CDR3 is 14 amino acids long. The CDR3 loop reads CASSQGTGRYEQYF. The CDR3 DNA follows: TGCGCCAGCAGCCAAGGGACAGGGAGGTACGAGCAGTACTTC.

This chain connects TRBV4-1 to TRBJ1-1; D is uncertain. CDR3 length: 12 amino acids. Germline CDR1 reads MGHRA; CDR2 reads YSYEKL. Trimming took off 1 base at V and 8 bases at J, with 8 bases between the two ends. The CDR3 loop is CASSQGGKEAFF. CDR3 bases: TGCGCCAGCAGCCAAGGAGGCAAAGAAGCTTTCTTT.

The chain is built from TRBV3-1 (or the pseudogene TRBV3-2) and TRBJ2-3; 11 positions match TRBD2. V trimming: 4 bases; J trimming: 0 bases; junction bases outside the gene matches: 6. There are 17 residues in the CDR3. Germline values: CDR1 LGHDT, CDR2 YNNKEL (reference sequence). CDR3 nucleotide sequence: TGTGCCAGCAGCCTACATTGGACTAGCGGGAGCACAGATACGCAGTATTTT. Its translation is CASSLHWTSGSTDTQYF.

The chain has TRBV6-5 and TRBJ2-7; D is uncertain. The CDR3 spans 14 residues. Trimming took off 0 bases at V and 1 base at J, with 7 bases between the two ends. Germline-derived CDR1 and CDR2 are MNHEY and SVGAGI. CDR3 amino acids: CASSYSSRSYEQYF. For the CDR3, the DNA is TGTGCCAGCAGTTACTCTTCTAGATCCTACGAGCAGTACTTC.